This TCR beta chain was sequenced for a study of T cells in localized non-small cell lung cancer (dated by TCRdb to the early 2020s). Notes on the research overall: Comparing tumors with uninvolved tumor-adjacent lungs, the study looked at the T cell repertoires of 200 to 250 patients with early-stage NSCLC. The cohort was made up of fewer than 250 treatment-naive NSCLC patients whose localized lung tumors had been resected. The mean age of the NSCLC patients was about 62 years, with 130 or so men and 110 or so women. Overall results and qualifications from the work: Higher T cell density in blood was associated with longer overall survival, whereas higher clonality in adjacent lung was associated with shorter survival. Since the design was exploratory, TCR variables were selected using unadjusted p-values with no false-discovery rate correction. A median of 57 of the top 100 tumor clones turned up in the paired uninvolved adjacent lung, and roughly 30 of those clones also ranked among the top 100 of that same adjacent lung. Uninvolved tumor-adjacent lung showed the highest T cell clonality, higher than tumor, which suggests more focused antigenic responses in the uninvolved tumor-adjacent lung. Multi-region tumor sequencing was not performed, so intratumor heterogeneity could not be excluded.

Notes on this clone: No cognate antigen has been identified for it. There are no base qualities to consult, and no much larger clone falls within one base. The same CDR3 also results from other DNA sequences found in this sample.

At diagnosis, peripheral blood, uninvolved tumor-adjacent lung and tumor were collected and were preserved as a mix of fresh-frozen and FFPE material. For TCR repertoire profiling, blood samples were analyzed as peripheral blood mononuclear cells. The CDR3 measures 14 amino acids from cysteine to phenylalanine. The sequence is cut down to CDR3 DNA, 42 bases in frame from base 1. V is pared back by 1 base and J by 5 bases, with 10 bases lying between the germline termini. CDR1 SGHAT and CDR2 FQNNGV are derived from the germline V gene. The immunoSEQ Assay was used to sequence TCR beta CDR3 regions from DNA. The original methods were these. To compute T cell density, TCR beta template counts were normalized to usable DNA, which was estimated by amplifying housekeeping genes. The preseqR package was used to estimate richness by extrapolating to 400,000 templates for PBMC samples and to 120,000 templates for tissue samples. Clonality was defined by subtracting Pielou's evenness from one. To identify tissue-enriched TCRs, differential abundance testing was run on productive amino-acid clonotypes with a minimum total count of 5 and an alpha of 0.1. The Jaccard Index and the Morisita Overlap Index were used to measure how much the repertoires overlapped between compartments. GLIPH clustered TCR beta CDR3s with public tetramer-defined viral CDR3s; viral motifs required at least three viral sequences plus V-gene enrichment. Drawn from immuneACCESS, this table holds only the in-frame rearrangements with V and J called that TCRdb kept. Clones are partly lost; checked studies trace under half to an unresolved V gene and leave the rest unexplained. V and J calls and clone size are those listed in that table; D and trimming were worked out from the DNA. This sample holds around 130,000 clones; around 89% were observed only once. In total, the top ten clones hold around 1.5% of the sample.

The rearranged segments are TRBV11-2 and TRBJ2-3; TRBD2 is possibly the D segment (5 matching bases). The specimen comprised peripheral blood, sampled before any cancer treatment. The receptor was isolated from a female donor aged 60 or older with stage I lung adenocarcinoma. DNA sequence: TGTGCCAGCAGCTTAGTCGGTGCGGGAGATACGCAGTATTTT. Its amino acids are CASSLVGAGDTQYF.